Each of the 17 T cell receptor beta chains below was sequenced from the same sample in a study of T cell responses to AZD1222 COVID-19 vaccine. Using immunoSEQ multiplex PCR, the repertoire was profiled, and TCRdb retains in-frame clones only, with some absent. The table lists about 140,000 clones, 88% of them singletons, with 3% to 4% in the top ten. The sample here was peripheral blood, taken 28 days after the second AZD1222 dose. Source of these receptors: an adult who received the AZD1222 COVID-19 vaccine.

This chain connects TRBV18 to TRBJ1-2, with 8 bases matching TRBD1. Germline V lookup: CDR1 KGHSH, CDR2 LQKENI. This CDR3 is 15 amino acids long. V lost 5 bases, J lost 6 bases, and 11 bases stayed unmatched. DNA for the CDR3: TGTGCCAGCTCAACTAACCGGGACAGGCTTGATGGCTACACCTTC. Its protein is CASSTNRDRLDGYTF. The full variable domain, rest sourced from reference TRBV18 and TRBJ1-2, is NAGVMQNPRHLVRRRGQEARLRCSPMKGHSHVYWYRQLPEEGLKFMVYLQKENIIDESGMPKERFSAEFPKEGPSILRIQQVVRGDSAAYFCASSTNRDRLDGYTFGSGTRLTVV.

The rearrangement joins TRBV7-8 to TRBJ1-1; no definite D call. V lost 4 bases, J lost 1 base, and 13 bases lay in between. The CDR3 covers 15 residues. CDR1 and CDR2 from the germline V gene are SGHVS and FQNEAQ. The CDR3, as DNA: TGTGCCAGCAGCTCCCGCGGCACACGGAACACTGAAGCTTTCTTT. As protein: CASSSRGTRNTEAFF. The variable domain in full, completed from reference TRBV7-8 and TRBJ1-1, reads GAGVSQSPRYKVAKRGQDVALRCDPISGHVSLFWYQQALGQGPEFLTYFQNEAQLDKSGLPSDRFFAERPEGSVSTLKIQRTQQEDSAVYLCASSSRGTRNTEAFFGQGTRLTVV.

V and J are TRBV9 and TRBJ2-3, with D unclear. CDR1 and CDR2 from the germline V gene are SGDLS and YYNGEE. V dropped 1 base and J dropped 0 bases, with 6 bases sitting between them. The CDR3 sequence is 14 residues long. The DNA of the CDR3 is TGTGCCAGCAGCGTAAAGGTTAGCACAGATACGCAGTATTTT. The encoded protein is CASSVKVSTDTQYF. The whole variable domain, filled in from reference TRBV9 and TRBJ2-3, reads DSGVTQTPKHLITATGQRVTLRCSPRSGDLSVYWYQQSLDQGLQFLIQYYNGEERAKGNILERFSAQQFPDLHSELNLSSLELGDSALYFCASSVKVSTDTQYFGPGTRLTVL.

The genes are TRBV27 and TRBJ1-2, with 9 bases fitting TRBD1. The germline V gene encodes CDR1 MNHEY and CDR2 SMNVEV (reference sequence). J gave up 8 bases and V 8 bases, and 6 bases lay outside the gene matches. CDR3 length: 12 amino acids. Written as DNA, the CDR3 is TGTGCCAGCCTTGGGACAGGGAAGGGCTACACCTTC. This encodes CASLGTGKGYTF.

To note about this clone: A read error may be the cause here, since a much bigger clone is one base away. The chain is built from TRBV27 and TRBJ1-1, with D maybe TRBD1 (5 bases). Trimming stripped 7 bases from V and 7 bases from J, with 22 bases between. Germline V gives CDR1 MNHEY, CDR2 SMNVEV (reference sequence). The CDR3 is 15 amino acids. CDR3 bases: TGTGCCAGCAATTTCCACTTCGACAGAACCTATGAAGCTTTCTTT. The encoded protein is CASNFHFDRTYEAFF.

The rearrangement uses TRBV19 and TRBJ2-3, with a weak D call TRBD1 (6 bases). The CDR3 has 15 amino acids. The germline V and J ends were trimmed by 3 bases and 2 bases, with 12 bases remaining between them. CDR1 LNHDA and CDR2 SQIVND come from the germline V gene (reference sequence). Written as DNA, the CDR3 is TGTGCCAGTAGTATTGGGCAGGGGACCACAGATACGCAGTATTTT. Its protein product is CASSIGQGTTDTQYF.

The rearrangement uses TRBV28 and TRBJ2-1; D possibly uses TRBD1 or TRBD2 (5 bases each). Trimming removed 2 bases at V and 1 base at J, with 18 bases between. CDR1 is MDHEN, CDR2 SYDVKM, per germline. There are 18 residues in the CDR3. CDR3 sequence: CASSLPSLGEGSYNEQFF. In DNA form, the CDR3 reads TGTGCCAGCAGTTTACCCTCGCTGGGGGAAGGGTCCTACAATGAGCAGTTCTTC.

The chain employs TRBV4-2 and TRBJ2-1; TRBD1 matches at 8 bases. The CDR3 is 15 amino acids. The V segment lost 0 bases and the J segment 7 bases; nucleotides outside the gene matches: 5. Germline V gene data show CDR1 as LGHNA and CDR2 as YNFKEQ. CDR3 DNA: TGTGCCAGCAGCCAAGATCAGGGGGCAATAAATGAGCAGTTCTTC. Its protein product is CASSQDQGAINEQFF.

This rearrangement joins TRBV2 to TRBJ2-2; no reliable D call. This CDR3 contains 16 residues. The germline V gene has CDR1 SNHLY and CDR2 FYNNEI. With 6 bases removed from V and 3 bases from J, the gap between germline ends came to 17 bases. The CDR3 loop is CASSQASQVHTGELFF. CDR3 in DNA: TGTGCCAGCAGCCAAGCCAGCCAGGTCCACACCGGGGAGCTGTTTTTT.

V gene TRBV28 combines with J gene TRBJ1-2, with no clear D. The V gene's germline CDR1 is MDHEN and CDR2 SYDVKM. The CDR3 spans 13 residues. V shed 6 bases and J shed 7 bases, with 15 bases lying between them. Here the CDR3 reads CASSTGLVGGYTF. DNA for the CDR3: TGTGCCAGCAGCACCGGCCTTGTGGGTGGCTACACCTTC.

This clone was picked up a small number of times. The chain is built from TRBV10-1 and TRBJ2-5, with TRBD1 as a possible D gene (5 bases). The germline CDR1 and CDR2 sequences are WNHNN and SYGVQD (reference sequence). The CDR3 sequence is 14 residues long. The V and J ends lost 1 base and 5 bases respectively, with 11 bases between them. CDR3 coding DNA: TGCGCCAGCAGTGAGTTTGGGGCCAGGGAGACCCAGTACTTC. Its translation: CASSEFGARETQYF.

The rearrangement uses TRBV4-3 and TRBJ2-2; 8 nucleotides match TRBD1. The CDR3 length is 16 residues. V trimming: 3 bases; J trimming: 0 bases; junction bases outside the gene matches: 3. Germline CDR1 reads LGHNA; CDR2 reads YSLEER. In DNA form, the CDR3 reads TGCGCCAGCAGCCACGGACAGGGCGCGAACACCGGGGAGCTGTTTTTT. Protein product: CASSHGQGANTGELFF.

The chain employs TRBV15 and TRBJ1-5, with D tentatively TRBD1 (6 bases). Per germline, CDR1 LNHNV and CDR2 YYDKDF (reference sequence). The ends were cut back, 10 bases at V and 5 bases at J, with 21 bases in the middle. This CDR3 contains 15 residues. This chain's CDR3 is CAIGSRQATYQPQHF. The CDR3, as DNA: TGTGCCATCGGCTCGAGACAGGCCACCTATCAGCCCCAGCATTTT.

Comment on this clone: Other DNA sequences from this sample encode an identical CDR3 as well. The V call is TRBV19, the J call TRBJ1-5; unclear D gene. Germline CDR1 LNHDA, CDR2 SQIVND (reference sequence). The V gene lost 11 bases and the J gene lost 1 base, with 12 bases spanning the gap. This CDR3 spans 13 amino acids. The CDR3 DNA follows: TGTGCCTCCGCTCGTGACAGCAATCAGCCCCAGCATTTT. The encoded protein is CASARDSNQPQHF.

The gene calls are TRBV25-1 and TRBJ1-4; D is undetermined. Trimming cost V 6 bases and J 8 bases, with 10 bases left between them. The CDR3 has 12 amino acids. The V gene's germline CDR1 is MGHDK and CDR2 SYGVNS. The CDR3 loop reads CASSPPTEKLFF. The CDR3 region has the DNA TGTGCCAGCAGCCCACCGACAGAAAAACTGTTTTTT.

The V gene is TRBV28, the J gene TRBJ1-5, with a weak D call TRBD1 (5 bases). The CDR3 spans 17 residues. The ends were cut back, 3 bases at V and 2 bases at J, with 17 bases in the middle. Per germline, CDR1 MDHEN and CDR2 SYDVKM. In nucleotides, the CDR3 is TGTGCCAGCAGTTTTGCCCCGCAGGGCGTGGGCAATCAGCCCCAGCATTTT. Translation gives CASSFAPQGVGNQPQHF. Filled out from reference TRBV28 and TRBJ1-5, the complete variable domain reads DVKVTQSSRYLVKRTGEKVFLECVQDMDHENMFWYRQDPGLGLRLIYFSYDVKMKEKGDIPEGYSVSREKKERFSLILESASTNQTSMYLCASSFAPQGVGNQPQHFGDGTRLSIL.

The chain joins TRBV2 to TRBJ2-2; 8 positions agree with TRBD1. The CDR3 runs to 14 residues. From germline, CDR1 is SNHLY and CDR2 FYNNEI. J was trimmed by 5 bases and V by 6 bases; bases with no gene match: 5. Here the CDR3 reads CASRGQDRTGELFF. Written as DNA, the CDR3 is TGTGCCAGCAGGGGACAGGACCGAACCGGGGAGCTGTTTTTT. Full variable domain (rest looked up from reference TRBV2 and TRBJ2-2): EPEVTQTPSHQVTQMGQEVILRCVPISNHLYFYWYRQILGQKVEFLVSFYNNEISEKSEIFDDQFSVERPDGSNFTLKIRSTKLEDSAMYFCASRGQDRTGELFFGEGSRLTVL.